This T cell receptor (beta chain) is drawn from a study of cytomegalovirus exposure and HLA in healthy donors. On the study more broadly: The 110 million or so unique TCR beta sequences, from roughly 170 million T cells, were found by an earlier analysis. Around 85 million unique TCRs from HLA-typed donors were held in an early data release.

The PCR used 60 Vbeta and 13 Jbeta primers. Clones were sequenced by immunoSEQ multiplex PCR, and TCRdb holds only the in-frame ones, with some missing. The sample has more than 85,000 clones; about 70% are singletons. As concerns this clone: Antigen specificity is unknown.

V was pared by 0 bases and J by 0 bases, with 9 bases between. Germline CDR1 and CDR2: MNHEY and SVGAGI. This CDR3 is built from 16 residues. Notes on the study in general: With further analysis later on, most CMV-associated TCR beta chains appeared HLA-restricted. Later work showed greater clonal expansion in HLA-associated TCR beta chains than in equally common others.

The specimen sequenced was PBMCs. This chain uses TRBV6-5 with TRBJ1-5; maybe TRBD1 (6 bases). This TCR derives from a woman younger than 30 in good health and CMV-seropositive. CDR3 sequence (DNA): TGTGCCAGCAGTTACTCGAGGACAGATAGCAATCAGCCCCAGCATTTT. This translates into CASSYSRTDSNQPQHF.